This T cell receptor beta chain was sequenced during a study of blood T cell repertoires in COVID-19. In the study overall: The United States, Italy and Spain were the sources of the acute and convalescent COVID-19 samples. The analysed material was cDNA or gDNA that came from T cells, B-cell-depleted T cells, or PBMCs.

As handled by the study authors: Reference gene primer amplification yielded estimated nucleated cell counts. The protocol was immunoSEQ multiplex PCR, while the TCRdb copy is restricted to in-frame clones and leaves out a portion. From that table come the V and J calls and clone size; the DNA was used to work out D and trimming. The sample lists around 52,000 clones; approximately 82% were seen once. Trimming stripped 9 bases from V and 7 bases from J, with 13 bases between. Germline V CDR1 and CDR2: LNHDA, SQIVND (reference sequence). The CDR3 runs to 13 residues. The sequenced sample was peripheral blood. V gene TRBV19 combines with J gene TRBJ1-6; possibly TRBD1 for D (6 bases). The clonotype was recovered from a woman over 75 with acute or convalescent COVID-19. The CDR3: CASTGTRNSPLHF. CDR3 nucleotide sequence: TGTGCCAGCACCGGGACACGAAATTCACCCCTCCACTTT.